Listed here are 26 T cell receptor beta chains from one sample, sequenced in a study of vaccination and CD4 T cells after COVID-19. Sequence data for DNA of cultured CD4+ T cells were generated by the Oncomine TCR Beta short-read assay. MiXCR, applied by TCRdb to the PCR reads, yields one record per CDR3 protein. The table has 14,000 or so distinct CDR3 sequences, less than 35% seen once. Their specific antigens are unknown. The treatment denotes: approximately 11-day PBMC culture with coronavirus spike peptide pools or control peptides (ViraFEST assay). The sequenced sample was CD4+ T cells from blood, cultured in vitro, obtained before SARS-CoV-2 vaccination. These receptors all come from a human donor who received a COVID-19 vaccine.

V usage is TRBV20-1 and J usage is TRBJ2-5; 11 bases align to TRBD2. Germline CDR1 reads DFQATT; CDR2 reads SNEGSKA (reference sequence). The CDR3 has 18 amino acids. With 0 bases clipped from V and 2 bases from J, the junction kept 11 bases outside the gene matches. The CDR3 spells CSARDLAGGILLQETQYF. CDR3 DNA sequence: TGCAGTGCTAGAGATCTAGCGGGGGGCATACTTTTACAAGAGACCCAGTACTTC.

Notes on this clonotype: One junction end does not reproduce the germline sequence, and a read error may be involved. The chain couples TRBV19 to TRBJ1-1; D is unresolved. The CDR3 extends over 12 amino acids. Germline CDR1 LNHDA, CDR2 SQIVND (reference sequence). DNA of the CDR3: TGTGCCAGTAGAATAGATCGGACTGAAGCTTTCTTT. Amino acids: CASRIDRTEAFF.

The genes are TRBV5-1 and TRBJ2-3; D is uncertain. The CDR3 length is 14 residues. V shed 1 base and J shed 3 bases, with 9 bases lying between them. Germline assignment: CDR1 SGHRS and CDR2 YFSETQ. CDR3 nucleotide sequence: TGCGCCAGCAGCTTGAGGACGCCGACAGATACGCAGTATTTT. Protein sequence: CASSLRTPTDTQYF.

The chain combines TRBV5-1 with TRBJ2-5, with D possibly TRBD2 on 5 matching bases. This CDR3 spans 13 amino acids. The germline CDR1 and CDR2 sequences are SGHRS and YFSETQ. Trimming pared 4 bases from V and 5 bases from J, leaving 12 bases between. The chain's CDR3 is CASSTGPSETQYF. As DNA, the CDR3 is TGCGCCAGCAGCACTGGCCCTAGCGAGACCCAGTACTTC.

The sample holds a few counts of this clonotype. J is TRBJ1-1 and V is TRBV6-2 or TRBV6-3, with D perhaps matching TRBD1 (5 bases). The CDR3 contains 21 residues. Germline CDR1 MNHEY, CDR2 SVGEGT. The V gene lost 2 bases and the J gene lost 1 base, with 29 bases spanning the gap. CDR3: CASSYINTELIVRARNTEAFF. Written as DNA, the CDR3 is TGTGCCAGCAGTTACATTAATACCGAACTTATAGTCAGGGCTCGGAACACTGAAGCTTTCTTT.

J is TRBJ1-4 and V is TRBV10-3; unclear D gene. The CDR3 is made up of 15 amino acids. V lost 3 bases and J 4 bases, leaving 12 bases between the germline ends. Looked up from germline, CDR1 is ENHRY and CDR2 is SYGVKD. The CDR3 sequence: CAISDIGSNNEKLFF. CDR3 in DNA: TGTGCCATCAGTGATATCGGCAGCAATAATGAAAAACTGTTTTTT.

This clonotype was counted a few times. J is TRBJ1-5 and V is TRBV19; 7 positions agree with TRBD1. The length of the CDR3 is 16 residues. Germline CDR1 and CDR2: LNHDA and SQIVND (reference sequence). The V and J ends lost 1 base and 4 bases, in that order; junction bases with no gene match: 7. CDR3 sequence reads: CASSIGQGIRNQPQHF. CDR3 bases: TGTGCCAGTAGTATAGGACAGGGAATACGAAATCAGCCCCAGCATTTT.

This chain connects TRBV27 to TRBJ1-6; D unclear. Germline V gives CDR1 MNHEY, CDR2 SMNVEV (reference sequence). V was cut by 5 bases and J by 13 bases, with 15 bases left in between. The CDR3 sequence is 13 residues long. The CDR3, as DNA: TGTGCCAGCAGTCCAACCAATCAGTCTCCCCTCCACTTT. It encodes CASSPTNQSPLHF.

This chain joins TRBV6-1 and TRBJ1-5, with a possible D match to TRBD1 (5 bases). The CDR3 sequence is 15 residues long. The V end lost 8 bases, the J end lost 8 bases, and 22 bases lay between the germline ends. The V gene's germline CDR1 is MNHNS and CDR2 SASEGT. The CDR3 loop reads CASDVRGLIGEPQHF. The CDR3, as DNA: TGTGCCAGCGATGTAAGGGGCCTAATTGGGGAGCCCCAGCATTTT.

The chain recombines TRBV5-1 with TRBJ1-1; tentative D call: TRBD1 (6 bases). Germline CDR1 and CDR2: SGHRS and YFSETQ. V lost 2 bases, J lost 4 bases, and 12 bases lay in between. This CDR3 comprises 14 residues. CDR3 coding DNA: TGCGCCAGCAGCTTCCAAACAGGGAGCACTGAAGCTTTCTTT. This sequence encodes CASSFQTGSTEAFF. The full variable domain, rest sourced from reference TRBV5-1 and TRBJ1-1, is KAGVTQTPRYLIKTRGQQVTLSCSPISGHRSVSWYQQTPGQGLQFLFEYFSETQRNKGNFPGRFSGRQFSNSRSEMNVSTLELGDSALYLCASSFQTGSTEAFFGQGTRLTVV.

The rearrangement links TRBV6-1 to TRBJ2-2, with TRBD2 matching 10 bases. The CDR3 totals 18 residues. The germline V gene has CDR1 MNHNS and CDR2 SASEGT. J was trimmed by 5 bases and V by 2 bases; bases with no gene match: 11. This chain's CDR3 is CASSEWEAGGPGTGELFF. The CDR3 DNA reads TGTGCCAGCAGTGAATGGGAAGCGGGGGGGCCTGGGACCGGGGAGCTGTTTTTT.

This clonotype was seen only a few times. The genes are TRBV6-1 and TRBJ2-7; 7 nucleotides match TRBD1. CDR1 is MNHNS and CDR2 is SASEGT in the germline V gene. V lost 6 bases and J lost 2; bases outside the gene matches: 7. This CDR3 comprises 14 residues. This CDR3 is CASSRRQGAYEQYF. CDR3 nucleotides: TGTGCCAGCAGCCGGAGACAGGGAGCCTACGAGCAGTACTTC.

Here the CDR3 reads CASARQGDYGYTF. CDR3 sequence (DNA): TGTGCCAGCGCGCGACAGGGAGACTATGGCTACACCTTC. V usage is TRBV19 and J usage is TRBJ1-2; TRBD1 aligns across 7 bases. Losses at the gene ends were 9 bases for V and 3 bases for J; bases not matched to a gene: 7. The CDR3 contains 13 residues. CDR1 and CDR2 (germline): LNHDA, SQIVND (reference sequence).

The chain joins TRBV5-4 to TRBJ1-1; 9 bases map to TRBD1. The ends lost 4 bases at V and 1 base at J; junction bases unmatched: 8. This CDR3 is built from 16 residues. From germline, CDR1 is SGHNT and CDR2 YYREEE (reference sequence). The CDR3 region has the DNA TGTGCCAGCAGCCACGACAGGGGGGATAGGAACACTGAAGCTTTCTTT. Protein product: CASSHDRGDRNTEAFF.

The sample holds a few counts of this clonotype. V is TRBV6-5 and J is TRBJ2-3, with D possibly being TRBD1 (6 bases). This CDR3 contains 17 residues. CDR1 is MNHEY, CDR2 SVGAGI, per germline. The V end lost 0 bases, the J end lost 1 base, and 14 bases lay between the germline ends. CDR3 protein: CASSYSIQGGGTDTQYF. The CDR3 nucleotides are TGTGCCAGCAGTTACTCGATACAAGGGGGTGGCACAGATACGCAGTATTTT.

V usage is TRBV7-2 and J usage is TRBJ1-2; D is undetermined. The V end was cut by 1 base, the J end by 4 bases, with 13 bases between. Germline loops: CDR1 SGHTA, CDR2 FQGNSA. There are 15 residues in the CDR3. The CDR3 sequence: CASSLGPQSSYGYTF. CDR3 sequence (DNA): TGTGCCAGCAGCTTAGGACCACAGTCCTCCTATGGCTACACCTTC. Combining the CDR3 with reference TRBV7-2 and TRBJ1-2 gives the whole variable domain GAGVSQSPSNKVTEKGKDVELRCDPISGHTALYWYRQSLGQGLEFLIYFQGNSAPDKSGLPSDRFSAERTGGSVSTLTIQRTQQEDSAVYLCASSLGPQSSYGYTFGSGTRLTVV.

This clonotype was detected a few times. The gene calls are TRBV5-1 and TRBJ1-1; D possibly corresponds to TRBD1 (5 bases). The CDR3 is 15 amino acids. The germline gives CDR1 SGHRS, CDR2 YFSETQ. The V end was cut by 4 bases, the J end by 0 bases, with 13 bases between. DNA for the CDR3: TGCGCCAGCAGCCTTGTTGGGGGTATGAACACTGAAGCTTTCTTT. It codes for CASSLVGGMNTEAFF.

V and J are TRBV5-1 and TRBJ1-6, with D tentatively TRBD1 (5 bases). The germline V gene has CDR1 SGHRS and CDR2 YFSETQ. The length of the CDR3 is 17 residues. Trimming shortened V by 4 bases and J by 0 bases, and 14 bases separated the two germline ends. CDR3: CASSRGRLSSYNSPLHF. Written as DNA, the CDR3 is TGCGCCAGCAGCAGGGGACGTCTAAGCTCCTATAATTCACCCCTCCACTTT.

Only one count was recorded for this clonotype. The V gene is TRBV28, the J gene TRBJ2-3, with 8 positions matching TRBD2. The CDR3 consists of 18 residues. Germline values: CDR1 MDHEN, CDR2 SYDVKM. Trimming at V came to 3 bases and at J to 0 bases, leaving 11 bases not matched to a gene. The CDR3 sequence is CASSFDQRGLDSTDTQYF. The DNA for the CDR3 is TGTGCCAGCAGTTTTGACCAGCGGGGGTTAGATAGCACAGATACGCAGTATTTT. Drawing the rest from reference TRBV28 and TRBJ2-3, the complete variable domain is DVKVTQSSRYLVKRTGEKVFLECVQDMDHENMFWYRQDPGLGLRLIYFSYDVKMKEKGDIPEGYSVSREKKERFSLILESASTNQTSMYLCASSFDQRGLDSTDTQYFGPGTRLTVL.

J is TRBJ1-2 and V is TRBV25-1; no definite D call. The CDR3 length is 15 residues. Trimming removed 5 bases at V and 0 bases at J, with 13 bases between. The germline CDR1 and CDR2 sequences are MGHDK and SYGVNS. The CDR3 DNA reads TGTGCCAGCAGTAATGCCCCTACAGCTAACTATGGCTACACCTTC. Amino acid sequence: CASSNAPTANYGYTF.

This clonotype has only a few counts. The CDR3 DNA reads as TGTGCCAGCACCCTGGTGAATGCGAACACCGGGGAGCTGTTTTTT. Its protein is CASTLVNANTGELFF. The rearrangement joins TRBV12-3 or TRBV12-4 to TRBJ2-2; no clear D. The CDR3 contains 15 residues. V was shortened by 7 bases and J by 0 bases, with 12 bases between the two germline ends.

The V gene is TRBV4-2, the J gene TRBJ2-7; no clear D. Germline CDR1 reads LGHNA; CDR2 reads YNFKEQ. The CDR3 covers 14 residues. V was cut by 0 bases and J by 0 bases, with 6 bases left in between. This CDR3 reads CASSQDVNSYEQYF. Written as DNA, the CDR3 is TGTGCCAGCAGCCAAGATGTCAACTCCTACGAGCAGTACTTC.

In its sample, this clonotype was seen a few times. The chain recombines TRBV2 with TRBJ2-7; D is possibly TRBD1 or TRBD2 (5 bases each). Per the germline V gene, CDR1 is SNHLY and CDR2 is FYNNEI. The CDR3 has 15 amino acids. Trimming cost V 6 bases and J 4 bases, with 19 bases left between them. The CDR3 DNA reads TGTGCCAGCAGCCTTTCCGGGACGGGTTATTACGAGCAGTACTTC. Translating it yields CASSLSGTGYYEQYF.

This clonotype was observed a handful of times. The genes are TRBV2 and TRBJ1-2; D perhaps matches TRBD1 (5 bases). The CDR3 extends over 13 amino acids. The V and J ends lost 2 bases and 4 bases respectively, with 8 bases between them. CDR1 is SNHLY and CDR2 is FYNNEI in the germline V gene. This CDR3 is CASSELDTYGYTF. The CDR3 DNA reads TGTGCCAGCAGTGAACTGGACACCTATGGCTACACCTTC. Full variable domain (rest looked up from reference TRBV2 and TRBJ1-2): EPEVTQTPSHQVTQMGQEVILRCVPISNHLYFYWYRQILGQKVEFLVSFYNNEISEKSEIFDDQFSVERPDGSNFTLKIRSTKLEDSAMYFCASSELDTYGYTFGSGTRLTVV.

The chain uses TRBV2 and TRBJ2-7, with D possibly TRBD1 on 6 matching bases. V dropped 3 bases and J dropped 3 bases, with 12 bases sitting between them. CDR1 is SNHLY, CDR2 FYNNEI, per germline. The CDR3 length is 14 residues. CDR3 amino acids: CASSEQGKGYEQYF. The CDR3 DNA reads as TGTGCCAGCAGTGAGCAGGGGAAAGGCTACGAGCAGTACTTC. The full variable domain, completed using reference TRBV2 and TRBJ2-7, is EPEVTQTPSHQVTQMGQEVILRCVPISNHLYFYWYRQILGQKVEFLVSFYNNEISEKSEIFDDQFSVERPDGSNFTLKIRSTKLEDSAMYFCASSEQGKGYEQYFGPGTRLTVT.

DNA for the CDR3: TGTGCCATCAGTGAGATTAGGGGAGAGACCCAGTACTTC. It codes for CAISEIRGETQYF. This chain links TRBV10-3 with TRBJ2-5, with a tentative D call TRBD1 (5 bases). This CDR3 contains 13 residues. V was shortened by 2 bases and J by 4 bases, with 8 bases between the two germline ends. Looked up from germline, CDR1 is ENHRY and CDR2 is SYGVKD.